One T cell receptor beta chain is described in this entry. The antigen is not known. The record originates from a study of T cell responses to AZD1222 COVID-19 vaccine. Findings and limits, study-wide: Baseline seropositives among AZD1222 recipients totaled only 6 or 7. The reported proportion of spike-specific TCRs targeting unmutated variant regions was nearly half.

Some clones are missing from TCRdb's copy, which holds only in-frame ones; the method was immunoSEQ multiplex PCR. This sample has about 150,000 clones; roughly nine tenths occur once, and the top ten carry 5% to 6%. The CDR3 covers 15 residues. Looked up from germline, CDR1 is SGHAT and CDR2 is FQNNGV. The V end was cut by 2 bases, the J end by 2 bases, with 11 bases between. The chain carries TRBV11-2 and TRBJ2-3, with a possible D match to TRBD1 (6 bases). The starting material was peripheral blood, obtained on day 0 of MenACWY control vaccination. This TCR was sampled from an adult in good health. The CDR3 coding sequence is TGTGCCAGCAGCTTATTTCAGGGGAACACAGATACGCAGTATTTT. It codes for CASSLFQGNTDTQYF.